These 11 T cell receptor beta chains were all obtained from the same sample, sequenced in a study of OX40 agonist ivuxolimab in advanced cancers. Assay used: immunoSEQ multiplex PCR; TCRdb lists only in-frame clones, some missing. The sample carries fewer than 100,000 clones, about 84% recorded once. The sample consisted of CD4+ or CD8+ T cells sorted from blood, taken in a trial of the OX40 agonist ivuxolimab. The receptors were sampled from an adult with an advanced solid tumor such as melanoma, head and neck, liver or kidney cancer.

The chain is built from TRBV7-2 and TRBJ2-1; tentatively, D is TRBD2 (6 bases). Per germline, CDR1 SGHTA and CDR2 FQGNSA. CDR3 length: 16 amino acids. Trimming removed 5 bases at V and 4 bases at J, with 18 bases between. The CDR3 DNA reads as TGTGCCAGCAGCCCCTTGGGGGGATGGGATTACAATGAGCAGTTCTTC. Its protein is CASSPLGGWDYNEQFF.

V and J are TRBV7-2 and TRBJ2-7; D remains unclear. V was clipped by 2 bases and J by 6 bases, with 8 bases between them. Germline V CDR1 and CDR2: SGHTA, FQGNSA. The CDR3 sequence is 12 residues long. The CDR3 region is CASSLWRGEQYF. CDR3 DNA sequence: TGTGCCAGCAGCTTATGGAGAGGCGAGCAGTACTTC.

The sample holds a few counts of this clone. The chain joins TRBV18 to TRBJ1-6; 8 positions match TRBD1. Per germline, CDR1 KGHSH and CDR2 LQKENI. The CDR3 loop spans 14 amino acids. V lost 4 bases, J lost 7 bases, and 3 bases stayed unmatched. CDR3 DNA: TGTGCCAGCTCACAGGACAGGGCCAATTCACCCCTCCACTTT. Its protein is CASSQDRANSPLHF.

This clone was detected only a few times. The chain recombines TRBV5-5 with TRBJ2-3; 9 positions match TRBD2. The CDR3 totals 16 residues. V trimming: 4 bases; J trimming: 0 bases; junction bases outside the gene matches: 6. The germline V gene encodes CDR1 SGHKS and CDR2 YYEKEE (reference sequence). The CDR3 region is CASSPRLAESTDTQYF. In DNA, the CDR3 is TGTGCCAGCAGCCCCCGACTAGCGGAGAGCACAGATACGCAGTATTTT.

The J gene is TRBJ1-2, the V gene TRBV19; no firm D call. The CDR3 consists of 11 residues. Trimming shortened V by 7 bases and J by 8 bases, and 11 bases separated the two germline ends. Germline V gives CDR1 LNHDA, CDR2 SQIVND (reference sequence). CDR3 DNA: TGTGCCAGTACTTGGGGTCGCGGCTACACCTTC. Its protein product is CASTWGRGYTF.

The chain couples TRBV28 to TRBJ1-5; D unclear. CDR3 length equals 15 residues. Germline CDR1 reads MDHEN; CDR2 reads SYDVKM. The ends were cut back, 1 base at V and 2 bases at J, with 9 bases in the middle. CDR3 sequence (DNA): TGTGCCAGCAGTTTATTGTGGAGGGGCAATCAGCCCCAGCATTTT. Its protein product is CASSLLWRGNQPQHF.

CDR3 in amino acids: CASAPGASRSPDTQYF. Here the CDR3 DNA reads TGTGCCAGTGCCCCTGGGGCTAGCAGGAGTCCAGATACGCAGTATTTT. This chain joins TRBV19 and TRBJ2-3; D may correspond to TRBD1 or TRBD2 (5 bases each). This CDR3 comprises 16 residues. Germline CDR1 reads LNHDA; CDR2 reads SQIVND (reference sequence). Trimming stripped 8 bases from V and 4 bases from J, with 22 bases between.

The chain employs TRBV30 and TRBJ1-5; a weak D match, TRBD1 (5 bases). Germline CDR1 is GTSNPN and CDR2 is SVGIG (reference sequence). CDR3 length: 16 amino acids. Trimming pared 2 bases from V and 0 bases from J, leaving 14 bases between. The CDR3 region has the DNA TGTGCCTGGAGTCCCCGAGGGGTTAATAGCAATCAGCCCCAGCATTTT. This encodes CAWSPRGVNSNQPQHF.

The V call is TRBV6-5, the J call TRBJ2-7; 7 bases agree with TRBD2. CDR1 and CDR2 from the germline V gene are MNHEY and SVGAGI. J lost 5 bases, V lost 6 bases, and 13 bases had no gene match. The CDR3 is 15 amino acids. CDR3 bases: TGTGCCAGCAGCTTCTTGGGCGGGAGAGGGAACGAGCAGTACTTC. Its translation is CASSFLGGRGNEQYF.

The table lists this clone with a few counts. This chain connects TRBV7-2 to TRBJ1-1; 7 bases are shared with TRBD1. In germline, CDR1 is SGHTA, CDR2 FQGNSA. The CDR3 is 13 residues long. After removal of 5 bases from V and 7 bases from J, the junction contained 7 bases not matched to a gene. CDR3 sequence reads: CASSVRQGIEAFF. As DNA, the CDR3 is TGTGCCAGCAGCGTCAGACAGGGAATTGAAGCTTTCTTT.

The rearrangement links TRBV7-9 to TRBJ1-1; 7 bases map to TRBD1. Germline V CDR1 and CDR2: SEHNR, FQNEAQ (reference sequence). V trimming: 5 bases; J trimming: 5 bases; junction bases outside the gene matches: 17. CDR3 length: 17 residues. This chain's CDR3 is CASSRPPFDRAATEAFF. DNA of the CDR3: TGTGCCAGCAGCCGACCCCCCTTCGACAGGGCGGCTACTGAAGCTTTCTTT.